The 26 T cell receptor beta chains reported below all come from one sample, sequenced in a study of Graves' ophthalmopathy and Graves' hyperthyroidism. As the template, RNA transcripts were used to amplify TCR beta CDR3 regions. First-round RT-PCR with HTBI primers preceded a second-round multiplex PCR. TCRdb ran MiXCR on the multiplex PCR reads and lists one entry per CDR3 protein. The sample holds roughly 400,000 distinct CDR3 sequences, approximately 15% seen once. Material for sequencing was peripheral blood. These TCRs come from a woman in her late teens or twenties with stable Graves' hyperthyroidism.

This clonotype has ten or more counts. The rearrangement uses TRBV7-2 and TRBJ1-2; TRBD1 agrees at 10 bases. V trimming: 3 bases; J trimming: 8 bases; junction bases outside the gene matches: 15. Germline V gives CDR1 SGHTA, CDR2 FQGNSA. The CDR3 is made up of 17 amino acids. DNA for the CDR3: TGTGCCAGCAGCTTGGCGGGACAGGGGCCCAATATTAGAGGCTACACCTTC. Translating gives CASSLAGQGPNIRGYTF.

In this sample, this clonotype turned up many times. The rearrangement links TRBV27 to TRBJ2-7, with 9 nucleotides matching TRBD1. Trimming cost V 4 bases and J 3 bases; bases outside gene matches: 7. Germline CDR1 reads MNHEY; CDR2 reads SMNVEV (reference sequence). The CDR3 covers 15 residues. The CDR3 nucleotides are TGTGCCAGCAGTTGGACAGGGGCTAGGAGCTACGAGCAGTACTTC. The encoded protein is CASSWTGARSYEQYF.

This clonotype showed up just a few times. The germline gene is not matched at one end of the junction; a read error may be the cause. V is TRBV6-2 or TRBV6-3 and J is TRBJ2-2, with D possibly matching TRBD2 (5 bases). Germline CDR1 MNHEY, CDR2 SVGEGT. This CDR3 spans 19 amino acids. The CDR3 loop is CASSYYVGAQAVNTGELVF. The CDR3 DNA is TGTGCCAGCAGTTACTATGTCGGAGCCCAAGCCGTGAACACCGGGGAGCTGGTTTTT.

In this sample, this clonotype turned up a few times. As DNA, the CDR3 is TGCAGTGCTAGAGGGCCTAGCGGGACCCCCTACGAGCAGTACTTC. This translates into CSARGPSGTPYEQYF. The chain links TRBV20-1 to TRBJ2-7; 9 bases line up with TRBD2. Germline V gene lookup returns CDR1 DFQATT and CDR2 SNEGSKA (reference sequence). J lost 2 bases, V lost 1 base, and 6 bases had no gene match. The CDR3 runs 15 residues.

This clonotype has a handful of counts. The chain recombines TRBV20-1 with TRBJ1-2; TRBD1 matches at 7 bases. V dropped 5 bases and J dropped 0; count of bases not matched to a gene: 12. The CDR3 consists of 16 residues. CDR1 is DFQATT, CDR2 SNEGSKA, per germline (reference sequence). CDR3 DNA: TGCAGTGCTGGGTCCCCAGGGGACAGTCCTAACTATGGCTACACCTTC. Amino acids: CSAGSPGDSPNYGYTF.

This clonotype was seen at least ten times. CDR3 DNA: TGTGCCAGCAGCTTAGGTCCCTTGAGTCAGCCCCAGCATTTT. Residues: CASSLGPLSQPQHF. J is TRBJ1-5 and V is TRBV7-2; D remains ambiguous. CDR1 SGHTA and CDR2 FQGNSA come from the germline V gene. The CDR3 covers 14 residues. Deletions cut 1 base from V and 6 bases from J, with 10 bases between.

In its sample, this clonotype was seen a few times. The chain carries TRBV15 and TRBJ2-3; the D is unclear. The CDR3 consists of 15 residues. Per the germline V gene, CDR1 is LNHNV and CDR2 is YYDKDF (reference sequence). V was cut by 2 bases and J by 6 bases, with 15 bases left in between. The CDR3 DNA reads TGTGCCACCAGCAGAAAGACACTGCTGGGGGATACGCAGTATTTT. It yields the protein CATSRKTLLGDTQYF. Together with reference TRBV15 and TRBJ2-3, the CDR3 gives the full variable domain: DAMVIQNPRYQVTQFGKPVTLSCSQTLNHNVMYWYQQKSSQAPKLLFHYYDKDFNNEADTPDNFQSRRPNTSFCFLDIRSPGLGDTAMYLCATSRKTLLGDTQYFGPGTRLTVL.

This clonotype was counted a few times. V and J are TRBV11-2 and TRBJ2-5; tentatively, D is TRBD1 or TRBD2 (5 bases each). Germline V gene sequence: CDR1 SGHAT, CDR2 FQNNGV. This CDR3 region has 14 residues. The V end lost 0 bases, the J end lost 5 bases, and 10 bases lay between the germline ends. CDR3 sequence reads: CASSLDGTVETQYF. Here the CDR3 DNA reads TGTGCCAGCAGCTTAGACGGGACGGTGGAGACCCAGTACTTC.

This clonotype was picked up one time. A read error may explain this, as a much larger clone is one base away. The V and J genes are TRBV7-3 and TRBJ2-2, with a possible D match to TRBD2 (5 bases). The CDR3 is 14 residues long. In germline, CDR1 is SGHTA, CDR2 FQGTGA. CDR3 bases: TGTGCGAGCCGACGGGAAGGAGACACCGGGGAGCCGTTTTTT. As protein: CASRREGDTGEPFF.

This clonotype was picked up many times. The rearrangement links TRBV6-2 or TRBV6-3 to TRBJ2-7; TRBD1 matches 8 bases. The CDR3 totals 19 residues. Trimming removed 1 base from V and 0 bases from J; junction bases left unmatched: 14. Per the germline V gene, CDR1 is MNHEY and CDR2 is SVGEGT. The CDR3, as DNA: TGTGCCAGCAGTTACTTTCCGGATCGGGACAGGCGGAGCTCCTACGAGCAGTACTTC. Encoded protein: CASSYFPDRDRRSSYEQYF.

Only a few counts were recorded for this clonotype. J is TRBJ1-5 and V is TRBV5-6; 8 bases agree with TRBD1. CDR1 SGHDT and CDR2 YYEEEE come from the germline V gene. V lost 0 bases to trimming and J lost 6 bases; unmatched junction nucleotides: 5. CDR3 length equals 15 residues. In DNA, the CDR3 is TGTGCCAGCAGCTTGGGACAGGGGAACAGTCAGCCCCAGCATTTT. It is translated as CASSLGQGNSQPQHF.

The V call is TRBV24-1, the J call TRBJ1-2, with D hard to call. Deletions cut 4 bases from V and 2 bases from J, with 10 bases between. Germline V gives CDR1 KGHDR, CDR2 SFDVKD. The CDR3 totals 14 residues. Here the CDR3 DNA reads TGTGCCACCAGTGAGGAACCAAGGAACTATGGCTACACCTTC. Translation gives CATSEEPRNYGYTF.

This clonotype occurred many times. This may be a read error, as it is one base from a much larger clone. This chain uses TRBV12-3 or TRBV12-4 with TRBJ1-5; D is undetermined. The V and J ends lost 2 bases and 6 bases respectively, with 11 bases between them. The CDR3 runs 14 residues. CDR3 sequence: CASSLLGVTQPQHF. The CDR3 DNA sequence: TGTGCCAGCAGTTTACTCGGGGTGACTCAGCCCCAGCATTTT.

This clonotype was picked up many times. The gene calls are TRBV6-5 and TRBJ2-2; 7 bases agree with TRBD2. The CDR3 contains 15 residues. The junction had 1 base not matched to a gene; V was cut back by 0 bases and J by 3 bases. CDR1 is MNHEY and CDR2 is SVGAGI in the germline V gene. This chain's CDR3 is CASSYSGGYTGELFF. As DNA, the CDR3 is TGTGCCAGCAGTTACTCGGGAGGGTACACCGGGGAGCTGTTTTTT.

This clonotype was detected a few times. J is TRBJ1-1 and V is TRBV4-2; no firm D call. Looked up from germline, CDR1 is LGHNA and CDR2 is YNFKEQ. This CDR3 is built from 14 residues. V was clipped by 4 bases and J by 5 bases, with 14 bases between them. In DNA, the CDR3 is TGTGCCAGCAGCCCTATAGTACGGCGTACTGAAGCTTTCTTT. Translation: CASSPIVRRTEAFF.

Only a few counts were recorded for this clonotype. This may come from a read error, since a much larger clone is one base off. The chain employs TRBV19 and TRBJ1-2, with a tentative D call TRBD1 (5 bases). Germline CDR1 and CDR2: LNHDA and SQIVND (reference sequence). There are 12 residues in the CDR3. The CDR3 spells CASSMEGRGYSF. The CDR3 nucleotides are TGTGCCAGTAGTATGGAAGGACGGGGCTACTCCTTC.

This clonotype was found many times. V is TRBV19 and J is TRBJ1-2, with 10 bases aligning to TRBD1. Trimming cost V 3 bases and J 3 bases; bases outside gene matches: 10. CDR3 size: 17 residues. CDR1 is LNHDA and CDR2 is SQIVND in the germline V gene (reference sequence). CDR3 bases: TGTGCCAGTAGTATCGGACAGGGGGTATCTGGTTACTATGGCTACACCTTC. Its translation is CASSIGQGVSGYYGYTF.

The gene calls are TRBV3-1 and TRBJ2-7; D not certain. V shed 2 bases and J shed 2 bases, with 10 bases lying between them. CDR3 length: 14 residues. Per the germline V gene, CDR1 is LGHDT and CDR2 is YNNKEL (reference sequence). The CDR3 loop reads CASSQYQRTYEQYF. In nucleotides, the CDR3 is TGTGCCAGCAGCCAATACCAGCGTACCTACGAGCAGTACTTC.

This clonotype was found many times. CDR3 loop: CASSLGKVAFF. CDR3 coding DNA: TGTGCCAGCAGTTTAGGGAAGGTAGCTTTCTTT. The chain employs TRBV12-3 or TRBV12-4 and TRBJ1-1; D unresolved. The CDR3 has 11 residues. V was cut by 1 base and J by 10 bases, with 7 bases left in between.

This clonotype came up many times. The V and J genes are TRBV19 and TRBJ1-1; tentatively, D is TRBD1 (5 bases). V was cut by 4 bases and J by 6 bases, with 9 bases left in between. CDR3 length: 12 residues. Germline CDR1 reads LNHDA; CDR2 reads SQIVND (reference sequence). CDR3 coding DNA: TGTGCCAGTAGTACAGGGTCCCCTGAAGCTTTCTTT. This translates into CASSTGSPEAFF.

This clonotype showed up many times. The chain has TRBV2 and TRBJ2-4; D is unresolved. CDR1 SNHLY and CDR2 FYNNEI come from the germline V gene. The CDR3 runs 16 residues. The V end was cut by 6 bases, the J end by 0 bases, with 15 bases between. DNA for the CDR3: TGTGCCAGCAGCGAGCGTATAGGGCTAGCCAAAAACATTCAGTACTTC. Translation: CASSERIGLAKNIQYF. The whole variable domain, remainder taken from reference TRBV2 and TRBJ2-4, is EPEVTQTPSHQVTQMGQEVILRCVPISNHLYFYWYRQILGQKVEFLVSFYNNEISEKSEIFDDQFSVERPDGSNFTLKIRSTKLEDSAMYFCASSERIGLAKNIQYFGAGTRLSVL.

Ten or more counts support this clonotype. The rearrangement uses TRBV20-1 and TRBJ2-5, with D uncertain. The CDR3 loop spans 14 amino acids. The V gene's germline CDR1 is DFQATT and CDR2 SNEGSKA (reference sequence). Trimming shortened V by 7 bases and J by 1 base, and 16 bases separated the two germline ends. CDR3 nucleotide sequence: TGCAGTGTCAGCCGGTTTGGGCCCCAAGAGACCCAGTACTTC. Translated, it gives CSVSRFGPQETQYF.

As regards this clonotype: One end of the junction varies from germline; a read error may be responsible. CDR3 in DNA: TGTGCCACCAGTGATTTGAATCGCATTAAGTACTTC. Its protein product is CATSDLNRIKYF. The chain joins TRBV24-1 to TRBJ2-4; D remains unclear. Looked up from germline, CDR1 is KGHDR and CDR2 is SFDVKD. This CDR3 is built from 12 residues.

This clonotype has at least ten counts. The rearrangement uses TRBV9 and TRBJ2-2; D remains ambiguous. The germline CDR1 and CDR2 sequences are SGDLS and YYNGEE. V was cut by 3 bases and J by 9 bases, with 9 bases left in between. The CDR3 length is 12 residues. The CDR3, as DNA: TGTGCCAGCAGCGCGCCGACCCGGGAGCTGTTTTTT. This encodes CASSAPTRELFF.

The table lists this clonotype with many counts. The chain couples TRBV7-2 to TRBJ1-1; D unresolved. CDR3 length equals 13 residues. V was trimmed by 3 bases and J by 5 bases, leaving 10 bases between them. Germline V lookup: CDR1 SGHTA, CDR2 FQGNSA. In DNA form, the CDR3 reads TGTGCCAGCAGCTTCGAAAGGATGACTGAAGCTTTCTTT. Amino acids: CASSFERMTEAFF.

The rearrangement joins TRBV6-2 or TRBV6-3 to TRBJ2-3, with TRBD2 identical over 13 bases. The CDR3 has 18 amino acids. Unmatched junction bases numbered 6, after V lost 3 bases and J lost 0 bases. Germline-derived CDR1 and CDR2 are MNHEY and SVGEGT. The CDR3 sequence is CASSYRTSGGLSTDTQYF. In nucleotides, the CDR3 is TGTGCCAGCAGTTATCGGACTAGCGGGGGATTGAGCACAGATACGCAGTATTTT.